This T cell receptor beta chain was recovered during a study of blood T cells in healthy people across ages. Then a second PCR, running about 6 to 12 cycles, was carried out with a sample-barcoded 5' primer and a J-beta primer mix. The template-switch adaptor was a 5' adaptor with 12 random nucleotides. It tagged each cDNA molecule. MiXCR was run by TCRdb on the 5' RACE reads, yielding one entry per CDR3 protein. The sample yields hundreds of thousands of distinct CDR3 sequences, roughly 44% seen once. The CDR3 spans 15 residues. V was cut by 4 bases and J by 4 bases, with 14 bases left in between. Germline CDR1 reads SGHTA; CDR2 reads FQGNSA.

The chain has TRBV7-2 and TRBJ1-5; D possibly corresponds to TRBD1 (5 bases). Sequenced material: blood. The clonotype comes from a man in his sixties in good health. This CDR3 reads CASSSGGNGNQPQHF. CDR3 nucleotide sequence: TGTGCCAGCAGCTCTGGGGGTAACGGGAATCAGCCCCAGCATTTT.